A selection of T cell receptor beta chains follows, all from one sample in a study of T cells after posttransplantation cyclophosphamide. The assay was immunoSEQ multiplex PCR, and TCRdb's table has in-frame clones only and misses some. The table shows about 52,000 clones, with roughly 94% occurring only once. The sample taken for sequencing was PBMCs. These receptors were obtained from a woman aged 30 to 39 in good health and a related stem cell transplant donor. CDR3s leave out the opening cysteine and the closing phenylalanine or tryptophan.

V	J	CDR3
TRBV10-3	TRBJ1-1	AISDPRMLNTEAF
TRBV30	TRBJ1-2	AWSVQGIGVYGYT
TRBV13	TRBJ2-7	ASSFRGSTYEQY
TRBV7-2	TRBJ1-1	ASSLDTGGYTEAF
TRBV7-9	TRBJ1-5	ASSLAGGAQPQH
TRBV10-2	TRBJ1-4	ASSESGGIEKLF
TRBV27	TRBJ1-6	ASSSGGPNSPLH
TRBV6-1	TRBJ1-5	ASTLQGGNQPQH
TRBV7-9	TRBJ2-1	ASSPRSYNEQF
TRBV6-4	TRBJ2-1	ASSDTGGTGSSRQF
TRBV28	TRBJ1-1	ASRGGGNTEAF
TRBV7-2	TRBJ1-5	ASSEGGNQPQH
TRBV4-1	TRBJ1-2	ASSQVYVSDGYT
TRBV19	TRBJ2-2	ASGHTGNTGELF
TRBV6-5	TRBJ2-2	ASSYGGTGELF
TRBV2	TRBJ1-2	ASSETTAYGYT